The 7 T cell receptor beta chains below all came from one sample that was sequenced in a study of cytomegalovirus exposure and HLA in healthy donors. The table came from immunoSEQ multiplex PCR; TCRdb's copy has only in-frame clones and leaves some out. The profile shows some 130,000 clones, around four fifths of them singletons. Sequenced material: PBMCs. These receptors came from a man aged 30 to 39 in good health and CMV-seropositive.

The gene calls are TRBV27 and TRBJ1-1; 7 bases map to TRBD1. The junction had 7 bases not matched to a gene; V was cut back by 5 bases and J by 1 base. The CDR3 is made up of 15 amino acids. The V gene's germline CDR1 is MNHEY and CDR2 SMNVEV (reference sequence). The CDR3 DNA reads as TGTGCCAGCAGTACAGGGGTGGGGGGGAACACTGAAGCTTTCTTT. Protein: CASSTGVGGNTEAFF.

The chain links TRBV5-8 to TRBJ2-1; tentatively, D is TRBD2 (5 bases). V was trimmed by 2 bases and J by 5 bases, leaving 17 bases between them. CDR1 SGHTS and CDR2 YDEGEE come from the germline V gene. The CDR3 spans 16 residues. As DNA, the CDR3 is TGTGCCAGCAGCTTTGTGTCCGGACTGCGTGACAATGAGCAGTTCTTC. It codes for CASSFVSGLRDNEQFF.

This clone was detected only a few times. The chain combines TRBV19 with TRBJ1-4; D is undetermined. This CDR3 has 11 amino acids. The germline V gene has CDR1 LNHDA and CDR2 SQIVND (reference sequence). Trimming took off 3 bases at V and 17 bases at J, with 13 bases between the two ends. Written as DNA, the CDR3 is TGTGCCAGTAGTATCCGGGATACCCAATTTTTT. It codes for CASSIRDTQFF.

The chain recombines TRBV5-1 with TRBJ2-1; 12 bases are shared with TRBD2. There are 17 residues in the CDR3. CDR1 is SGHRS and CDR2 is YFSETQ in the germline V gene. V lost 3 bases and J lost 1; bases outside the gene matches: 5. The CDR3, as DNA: TGCGCCAGCAGCTCGACGACTAGCGGGAGTTCCTACAATGAGCAGTTCTTC. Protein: CASSSTTSGSSYNEQFF.

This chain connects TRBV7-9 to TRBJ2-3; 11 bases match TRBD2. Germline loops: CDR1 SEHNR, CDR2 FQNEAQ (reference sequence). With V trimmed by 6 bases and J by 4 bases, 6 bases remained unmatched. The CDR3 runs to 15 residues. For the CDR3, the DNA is TGTGCCAGCAGTTTTAGCGGGAGGGCCCCAGATACGCAGTATTTT. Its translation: CASSFSGRAPDTQYF.

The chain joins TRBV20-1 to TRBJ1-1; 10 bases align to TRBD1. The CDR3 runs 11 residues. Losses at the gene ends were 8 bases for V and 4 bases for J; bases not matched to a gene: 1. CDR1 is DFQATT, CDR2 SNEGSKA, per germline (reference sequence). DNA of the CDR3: TGCAGTCGGGACAGGGGCACTGAAGCTTTCTTT. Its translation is CSRDRGTEAFF.

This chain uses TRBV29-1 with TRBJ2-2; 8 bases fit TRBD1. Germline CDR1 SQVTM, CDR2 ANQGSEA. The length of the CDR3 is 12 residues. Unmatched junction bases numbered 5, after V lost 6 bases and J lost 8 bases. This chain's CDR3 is CSVSGGAGELFF. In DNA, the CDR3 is TGCAGCGTGTCAGGGGGCGCGGGGGAGCTGTTTTTT.